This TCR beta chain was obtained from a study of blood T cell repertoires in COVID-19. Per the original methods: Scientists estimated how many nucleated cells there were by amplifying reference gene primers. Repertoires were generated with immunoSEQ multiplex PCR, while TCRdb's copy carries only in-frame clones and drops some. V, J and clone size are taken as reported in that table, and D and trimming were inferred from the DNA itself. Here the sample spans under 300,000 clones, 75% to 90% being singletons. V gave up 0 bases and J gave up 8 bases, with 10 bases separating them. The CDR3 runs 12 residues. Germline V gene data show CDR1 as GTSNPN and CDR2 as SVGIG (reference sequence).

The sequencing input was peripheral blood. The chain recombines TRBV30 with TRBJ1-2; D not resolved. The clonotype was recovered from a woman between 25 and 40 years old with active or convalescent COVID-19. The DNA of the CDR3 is TGTGCCTGGAGTGTCACCGCGAGGGGCTACACCTTC. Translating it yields CAWSVTARGYTF.